This T cell receptor beta chain is drawn from a study of T cell responses to AZD1222 COVID-19 vaccine (dated by TCRdb to the early 2020s). Background on the whole study: TCR sequencing was performed for 230 to 250 trial participants, of whom 200 to 220 were given two doses of AZD1222 and about 25 were given two doses of MenACWY control vaccine. Trial participants were enrolled by age into 18-55, 56-69 and 70-plus year subgroups, with roughly 150, 30 and 60 TCR-sequenced participants respectively.

The time point label, read with the paper, signifies: about 28 days (+/-7) after the second vaccine dose. AZD1222 recipients with second doses at about 4 weeks or about 12 weeks were pooled, because spike-specific TCR depth and breadth did not differ between schedules. Vaccinee samples were obtained from the UK trials COV001 and COV002, which included a single-blind randomized controlled phase 2/3 trial of AZD1222 (ChAdOx1 nCoV-19) in healthy adults. Trial participant PBMC samples were collected at day 0 and day 28 after the second dose for TCRbeta chain sequencing. A single count supports this clone. The antigen it binds to is not known. Within one base of it there is no much larger clone, and no base qualities were kept. The CDR3 regions of human TCRbeta chains were analyzed by immunosequencing. Per the authors' processing: TCRs in the repertoires were matched against a reference library of SARS-CoV-2-specific TCRs that had been generated with the MIRA antigen-specificity platform. Breadth was defined as the fraction of unique TCRs that were SARS-CoV-2-associated, and depth was defined as the fraction of total T cells that were SARS-CoV-2-associated. Using the MIRA data, each spike-specific TCR was mapped to the spike region that the TCR reacts to and placed in a CD4 or CD8 class. Log10-transformed breadth and depth values were compared by one-way ANOVA with Sidak's multiple comparisons tests. TCRdb limited this immuneACCESS table to in-frame rearrangements with V and J called. A share of clones is missing; checked studies link under half to unresolved V genes, and the rest is unexplained. The D gene and trimming were derived from the DNA, and the V and J assignments and clone size from that table. Present in this sample are about 140,000 clones, more than 85% of which were seen just once. Clones ranked in the top ten supply approximately 3.8% of the sample.

Sequences LNHDA (CDR1) and SQIVND (CDR2) are obtained from the germline V gene (reference sequence). The CDR3 starts with the cysteine, ends with the phenylalanine, and has 14 residues. CDR3 DNA is the only sequence kept; it has 42 bases, read in frame from the first base. The junction carries 13 bases between V and J, which are trimmed by 4 bases and 4 bases respectively. General conclusions and limits of the study: Conclusions about previously exposed vaccinees are limited because only 5 or 6 AZD1222 recipients were SARS-CoV-2 seropositive at baseline. Most participants were white British and females outnumbered males, and the authors suggested that clonal diversity may have been underestimated. After two AZD1222 doses, both the breadth and the depth of spike-specific TCRs were significantly higher than at day 0 and than in MenACWY recipients. In the small 56-69-year group, the increase in depth fell short of significance, most likely because of low power. CD4 TCRs associated with the vaccine covered the entire spike protein, and the dominant responses were in regions 160-218 and 743-854. Nearly half of unique spike-specific TCRs reportedly recognized epitopes outside regions mutated in the B.1.351 and B.1.1.7 variants. Because no day 14 peak-response samples were available, repertoires were characterized only after the peak T cell response.

The sequence joins TRBV19 to TRBJ1-1; the D segment could be TRBD1, given 5 matching bases. The sequence was collected from an adult who received the AZD1222 COVID-19 vaccine. Sequencing was performed on peripheral blood, taken 28 days after the second AZD1222 dose. The bases are TGTGCCAGTAGTACCCTCGGGGCCGCCACTGAAGCTTTCTTT. Translated, this is CASSTLGAATEAFF.